These 10 T cell receptor beta chains share one sample of origin, sequenced in a study of early T cells in non-severe SARS-CoV-2 infection. MiXCR, run by TCRdb on the 5' RACE reads, gives a single entry per CDR3 protein. The sample contains about 34,000 distinct CDR3 sequences, over 5% of which appear only once. The sample was whole blood. The receptors come from an adult who was a healthcare worker with PCR-confirmed SARS-CoV-2 infection or an uninfected control (not recorded which).

This clonotype was seen at least ten times. V gene TRBV7-9 combines with J gene TRBJ2-7; D unresolved. V dropped 4 bases and J dropped 1 base, with 8 bases sitting between them. Germline V gene sequence: CDR1 SEHNR, CDR2 FQNEAQ (reference sequence). CDR3 size: 13 residues. The CDR3 reads CASSSTVSYEQYF. Written as DNA, the CDR3 is TGTGCCAGCAGCTCGACGGTATCCTACGAGCAGTACTTC. The full variable domain, in which reference TRBV7-9 and TRBJ2-7 provide the parts outside the CDR3, is DTGVSQNPRHKITKRGQNVTFRCDPISEHNRLYWYRQTLGQGPEFLTYFQNEAQLEKSRLLSDRFSAERPKGSFSTLEIQRTEQGDSAMYLCASSSTVSYEQYFGPGTRLTVT.

As concerns this clonotype: Possible read error: a much larger clone is one base away. The chain links TRBV28 to TRBJ1-4; 8 bases are a match to TRBD1. Germline assignment: CDR1 MDHEN and CDR2 SYDVKM. The CDR3 extends over 16 amino acids. V gave up 1 base and J gave up 9 bases; unmatched junction bases: 10. The CDR3 spells CASSLLTGQGLKKLFF. The CDR3 DNA is TGTGCCAGCAGTTTATTAACTGGACAGGGTCTGAAAAAACTGTTTTTT.

Ten or more counts support this clonotype. The chain links TRBV5-4 to TRBJ2-1; 9 bases fit TRBD2. Germline V CDR1 and CDR2: SGHNT, YYREEE (reference sequence). This CDR3 is built from 17 residues. J was trimmed by 8 bases and V by 1 base; bases with no gene match: 13. As DNA, the CDR3 is TGTGCCAGCAGCTTGAGAGGTTCGGCGGGGGGGCCGTATGAGCAGTTCTTC. This gives the protein CASSLRGSAGGPYEQFF.

This clonotype came up many times. The chain has TRBV24-1 and TRBJ2-1, with 8 bases fitting TRBD1. This CDR3 comprises 13 residues. CDR1 KGHDR and CDR2 SFDVKD come from the germline V gene. After removal of 3 bases from V and 9 bases from J, the junction contained 3 bases not matched to a gene. DNA of the CDR3: TGTGCCACCAGTGATCCAGGGGGCAGTGAGCAGTTCTTC. Translation gives CATSDPGGSEQFF.

This clonotype was recorded at least ten times. The gene calls are TRBV28 and TRBJ1-1; TRBD1 agrees at 7 bases. Germline CDR1 MDHEN, CDR2 SYDVKM. V trimming: 3 bases; J trimming: 1 base; junction bases outside the gene matches: 8. The CDR3 contains 16 residues. CDR3 in amino acids: CASSFEAGGKNTEAFF. For the CDR3, the DNA is TGTGCCAGCAGTTTTGAGGCAGGGGGGAAGAACACTGAAGCTTTCTTT.

In this sample, this clonotype turned up many times. The J gene is TRBJ1-1, the V gene TRBV28; no clear D gene. The CDR3 has 11 residues. Germline assignment: CDR1 MDHEN and CDR2 SYDVKM. The ends were cut back, 5 bases at V and 11 bases at J, with 12 bases in the middle. This chain's CDR3 is CASSARGDAFF. For the CDR3, the DNA is TGTGCCAGCAGTGCCCGGGGTGACGCTTTCTTT. The whole variable domain, remainder taken from reference TRBV28 and TRBJ1-1, is DVKVTQSSRYLVKRTGEKVFLECVQDMDHENMFWYRQDPGLGLRLIYFSYDVKMKEKGDIPEGYSVSREKKERFSLILESASTNQTSMYLCASSARGDAFFGQGTRLTVV.

This clonotype was detected many times. The chain carries TRBV30 and TRBJ2-1; no reliable D call. CDR3 length equals 14 residues. Trimming took 2 bases from V and 6 from J, leaving 14 bases between them. CDR1 GTSNPN and CDR2 SVGIG come from the germline V gene (reference sequence). CDR3 in amino acids: CAWSRTGLVNEQFF. CDR3 DNA: TGTGCCTGGAGTCGTACGGGTTTGGTCAATGAGCAGTTCTTC.

The chain recombines TRBV9 with TRBJ1-2; 7 bases match TRBD1. Germline V gene sequence: CDR1 SGDLS, CDR2 YYNGEE. The CDR3 sequence is 15 residues long. J lost 6 bases, V lost 2 bases, and 10 bases had no gene match. The CDR3 loop is CASSVPPEGAHGYTF. The CDR3, as DNA: TGTGCCAGCAGCGTCCCCCCCGAGGGGGCGCATGGCTACACCTTC.

The gene calls are TRBV28 and TRBJ2-7; tentative D call: TRBD1 (6 bases). Trimming removed 5 bases from V and 0 bases from J, with 11 bases in between. This CDR3 region has 14 residues. Germline V CDR1 and CDR2: MDHEN, SYDVKM. The DNA for the CDR3 is TGTGCCAGCAGTCCCCAGGGGACCTCCTACGAGCAGTACTTC. This translates into CASSPQGTSYEQYF.

This clonotype was detected a few times. The V and J genes are TRBV7-2 and TRBJ1-2, with TRBD1 as a possible D gene (5 bases). The V and J ends lost 9 bases and 5 bases respectively, with 13 bases between them. This CDR3 comprises 12 residues. Germline values: CDR1 SGHTA, CDR2 FQGNSA. Here the CDR3 reads CASGVTDYGYTF. CDR3 bases: TGTGCCAGTGGGGTGACAGATTATGGCTACACCTTC. Full variable domain (outside the CDR3, taken from reference TRBV7-2 and TRBJ1-2): GAGVSQSPSNKVTEKGKDVELRCDPISGHTALYWYRQSLGQGLEFLIYFQGNSAPDKSGLPSDRFSAERTGGSVSTLTIQRTQQEDSAVYLCASGVTDYGYTFGSGTRLTVV.